This T cell receptor (beta chain) was captured in a study of control samples from healthy donors and cancer patients. Sequencing used immunoSEQ multiplex PCR; TCRdb keeps in-frame clones, though not all of them. The sample records 55,000 to 85,000 clones, roughly nine tenths being singletons. Germline lookup yields CDR1 KGHDR and CDR2 SFDVKD. The CDR3 length is 18 residues. Trimming removed 3 bases from V and 1 base from J, with 18 bases in between. V gene TRBV24-1 combines with J gene TRBJ2-4; D is possibly TRBD1 (5 bases). The receptor's source is a man in his 60s with lung cancer. The sequencing sample was made of PBMCs. The CDR3 coding sequence is TGTGCCACCAGTGATCCAGGGCCAGAACGTGGGGCCAAAAACATTCAGTACTTC. It translates to CATSDPGPERGAKNIQYF.